This entry is about one T cell receptor beta chain. Naive-designated CD8 cells lacked CD45RO, were positively enriched for CCR7, and omitted terminally differentiated effector memory CD45RA+ cells. Within Nashville, Tennessee resided all donors, each a Caucasian adult. This was a deep-level run. Libraries were prepared by immunoSEQ multiplex PCR; TCRdb keeps only in-frame clonotypes and omits some of them. The table records some 1,900,000 clones, about 95% of them present only once. The data derive from a study of shared clonotypes between healthy human individuals. Germline-derived CDR1 and CDR2 are MNHEY and SMNVEV (reference sequence). The CDR3 spans 15 residues. Deletions cut 3 bases from V and 0 bases from J, with 11 bases between.

The clonotype was recovered from a man aged 18 to 29 in good health. The chain joins TRBV27 to TRBJ1-2; D call uncertain. Material: naive CD8+ T cells sorted from blood. For the CDR3, the DNA is TGTGCCAGCAGTTTGATAGGCCTAGCTAACTATGGCTACACCTTC. Translated, it gives CASSLIGLANYGYTF.